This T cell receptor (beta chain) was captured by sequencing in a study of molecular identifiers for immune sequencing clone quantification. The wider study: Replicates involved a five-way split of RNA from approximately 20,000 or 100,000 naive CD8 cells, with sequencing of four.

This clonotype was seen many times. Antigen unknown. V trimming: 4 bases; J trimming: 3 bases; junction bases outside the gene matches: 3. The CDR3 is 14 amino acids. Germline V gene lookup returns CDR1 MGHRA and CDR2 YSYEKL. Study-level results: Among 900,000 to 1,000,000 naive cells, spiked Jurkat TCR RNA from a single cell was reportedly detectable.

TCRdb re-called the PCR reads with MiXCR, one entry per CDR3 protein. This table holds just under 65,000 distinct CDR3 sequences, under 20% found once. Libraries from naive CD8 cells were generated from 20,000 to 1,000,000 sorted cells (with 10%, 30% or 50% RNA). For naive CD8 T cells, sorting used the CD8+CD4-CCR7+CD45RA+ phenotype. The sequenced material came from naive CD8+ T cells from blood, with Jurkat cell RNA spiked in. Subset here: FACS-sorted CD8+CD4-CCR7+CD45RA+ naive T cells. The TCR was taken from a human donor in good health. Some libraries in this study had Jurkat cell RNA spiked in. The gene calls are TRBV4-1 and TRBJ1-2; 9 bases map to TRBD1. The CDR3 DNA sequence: TGCGCCAGCAGCCTGGACAGGGGTGACTATGGCTACACCTTC. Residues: CASSLDRGDYGYTF.